These T cell receptor beta chains were read from a single sample in a study of shared clonotypes between healthy human individuals. Here immunoSEQ multiplex PCR was the method, and the copy in TCRdb shows in-frame clones only, minus some. Here the sample spans 600,000 to 750,000 clones, around 77% being singletons. The sample taken for sequencing was memory CD4+ T cells sorted from blood. These receptors were obtained from a woman in her twenties or thirties in good health. Both conserved end residues are trimmed from each CDR3.

j_gene	v_gene	CDR3aa
TRBJ2-7	TRBV10-3	AISAGQVTYEQY
TRBJ1-4	TRBV6-1	ASSGGQGNEKLF
TRBJ2-7	TRBV5-1	ASSLEGAESSYEQY
TRBJ2-1	TRBV27	ASSLVGQGNYNEQF
TRBJ2-1	TRBV7-9	ASSLVQWTSLHEQF
TRBJ2-2	TRBV6-5	ASSRASGELF
TRBJ1-5	TRBV6-5	ASSQSTGDQPQH
TRBJ1-5	TRBV18	ASSPTEGASVGQPQH
TRBJ2-1	TRBV25-1	ASSALVGASYNEQF
TRBJ2-4	TRBV5-6	ASSPPVGLGNIQY
TRBJ2-7	TRBV9	ASSVAPWAGSSYEQY
TRBJ1-2	TRBV30	AFTGGNYGYT
TRBJ2-7	TRBV23-1	ASGRGLRYEQY
TRBJ2-1	TRBV15	ATSNLAGADTGEQF
TRBJ2-7	TRBV28	ASSKGLAITYEQY
TRBJ2-3	TRBV5-6	ASSNHRGQITDTQY
TRBJ2-5	TRBV30	AWGKGGLSETQY
TRBJ2-5	TRBV19	ASSIGTGRIRETQY
TRBJ2-7	TRBV11-2	ASSLDPQGGEQY
TRBJ2-1	TRBV27	ASSFSLAGDNEQF
TRBJ1-1	TRBV13	ASSGDRGSGEAF
TRBJ1-1	TRBV27	ASSPGTGWNTEAF
TRBJ1-1	TRBV5-6	ASSLAGTGRGLAEAF
TRBJ2-7	TRBV5-6	ASSLGQGRRDYEQY
TRBJ2-7	TRBV5-4	ASSSHRDSSSYEQY
TRBJ2-5	TRBV19	ASSNPAGGKETQY
TRBJ1-4	TRBV19	ASSMSEKLF
TRBJ2-2	TRBV7-8	ASSLDFNTGELF
TRBJ1-2	TRBV7-2	ASSSWTGANYGYT
TRBJ1-4	TRBV11-3	ASSFTGTGEEKLF
TRBJ1-1	TRBV5-1	ASSPTGNTEAF
TRBJ2-5	TRBV19	ASSEQTETQY
TRBJ1-2	TRBV6-5	ASSPRVMRNYGYT
TRBJ1-3	TRBV7-6	ATGRENTIY
TRBJ2-5	TRBV5-1	ASSFLPVTAQETQY
TRBJ2-3	TRBV5-4	ASSFDSGRDTQY
TRBJ2-1	TRBV28	ASTPGEGPYNEQF
TRBJ1-5	TRBV28	ASSDNDRGNNQPQH
TRBJ2-2	TRBV28	ASLRSYNTGELF
TRBJ1-3	TRBV4-1	ASPIDSGNTIY
TRBJ2-5	TRBV18	ASSPGGQETQY